This TCR beta chain came from a study of siplizumab effects on memory and regulatory T cells (dated by TCRdb to between 2018 and 2021). At the level of the whole study: The effect of the anti-CD2 antibody siplizumab on alloreactive T-cell subsets was examined in allogeneic mixed lymphocyte reactions constructed from human PBMCs.

What the study reported, not specific to this receptor: Because sequences below about 10^-5 frequency were poorly captured, only a minor fraction of alloreactive clones could be mapped to unstimulated subsets. The cumulative frequency of alloreactive sequences that could be traced back to unstimulated CD4+ memory T cells was significantly reduced by siplizumab. Roughly 75-97% of proliferating CD4+ or CD8+ clones could not be assigned a naive or memory phenotype. Compared with memory T cells, unstimulated naive T cells appeared more diverse, and naive cells seemed to make a substantial contribution to the alloresponse. Of the alloreactive CD4+ clones that could be mapped, the Treg-derived share averaged about 67% with siplizumab compared with 25% to 30% in control reactions. Whether proliferating Tregs from siplizumab cultures actually had suppressive function was not functionally confirmed.

From the cysteine up to the phenylalanine, the CDR3 has a length of 13 residues. The sequence is cut down to CDR3 DNA, 39 bases in frame from base 1. V was cut back by 11 bases and J by 5 bases, leaving a gap of 15 bases between them. From a lookup of the germline V gene (reference sequence), CDR1 and CDR2 are MNHEY and SMNVEV. Library preparation used the immunoSEQ multiplex PCR assay. Each sample had some 96,000 TCR templates assayed by the deep sequencing platform. Genomic DNA extracted from sorted T cells was the material used for TCRbeta CDR3 sequencing. Regarding the original processing steps: The R programming language was used for the clonal analysis of the TCRbeta CDR3 data. Comparing unstimulated samples against CFSE-low samples taken after the reaction was how alloreactive CD4+ and CD8+ clones were defined. By matching sequences to the repertoires of sorted unstimulated Treg and non-Treg cells, each alloreactive CD4+ clone was assigned a regulatory or non-regulatory origin. In TCRdb, the immuneACCESS table is reduced to in-frame sequences with V and J assigned. These tables do not hold every clone; where another copy was compared, an unresolved V gene accounts for under half, and the others remain unexplained. Clone size and the V and J calls come from that table; the DNA yielded D and trimming. In this sample the table shows tens of thousands of clones, 80% to 95% of which occur a single time. Around 6.5% of the sample is held by the ten biggest clonotypes.

Sorted unstimulated T cells, along with proliferating T cells recovered from mixed lymphocyte reactions, underwent TCRbeta CDR3 sequencing. Fresh whole blood from nine to ten HLA-typed healthy donors was used as the source from which PBMCs were isolated. As to this clone: Its antigen is unknown. There are no base qualities to consult, and no much larger clone falls within one base.

The V gene is TRBV27 and the J gene is TRBJ2-2, with no reliable assignment of the D segment. Source material: CD8+ T cells sorted from blood. The receptor comes from a human donor in good health. The encoded CDR3 is CASESGRTGELFF. The DNA sequence follows: TGTGCCTCTGAGTCAGGACGGACCGGGGAGCTGTTTTTT.